Listed below are T cell receptor beta chains from one sample, sequenced in a study of blood T cell repertoires in COVID-19. TCRdb keeps only in-frame clones here, not all; method: immunoSEQ multiplex PCR. In the table there are 270,000 or so clones, just under 90% of which are singletons. Sequencing was carried out using peripheral blood. These receptors were collected from a woman aged 25 to 39 with COVID-19, enrolled during active disease. Each CDR3 is given with its conserved first and last residue. Fields, in order: J gene, V gene, clone size, CDR3 length, D gene, CDR3 DNA, CDR3 protein. The D gene is left open where the match is weak. Rows give clone size only sometimes, using once, few, many, or a class for an expanded clone.

j_gene: TRBJ2-5
v_gene: TRBV5-4
abundance: .
len: 13
d_gene: .
CDR3nt: TGTGCCAGCAGCTTGGGGGGCGAAGAGACCCAGTACTTC
CDR3aa: CASSLGGEETQYF

j_gene: TRBJ1-1
v_gene: TRBV27
abundance: few
len: 13
d_gene: TRBD1
CDR3nt: TGTGCCAGCAGACAGGGGGCGGGCACTGAAGCTTTCTTT
CDR3aa: CASRQGAGTEAFF

j_gene: TRBJ2-7
v_gene: TRBV27
abundance: .
len: 19
d_gene: TRBD2
CDR3nt: TGTGCCAGCAGTCCCATAAGGTCTAGCGGGGGGCCCGGGGGCTCCGAGCAGTACTTC
CDR3aa: CASSPIRSSGGPGGSEQYF

j_gene: TRBJ2-3
v_gene: TRBV5-4
abundance: .
len: 14
d_gene: TRBD2
CDR3nt: TGTGCCAGCAGCCCGGGAGGGAGGGGAGATACGCAGTATTTT
CDR3aa: CASSPGGRGDTQYF

j_gene: TRBJ1-1
v_gene: TRBV4-2
abundance: .
len: 14
d_gene: .
CDR3nt: TGTGCCAGCAGCCAAGATGGGGGGTACACTGAAGCTTTCTTT
CDR3aa: CASSQDGGYTEAFF

j_gene: TRBJ2-3
v_gene: TRBV6-6
abundance: .
len: 13
d_gene: TRBD2
CDR3nt: TGTGCCAGCAGTTCGACTAGCCGAGATACGCAGTATTTT
CDR3aa: CASSSTSRDTQYF

j_gene: TRBJ2-7
v_gene: TRBV28
abundance: few
len: 14
d_gene: TRBD1
CDR3nt: TGTGCCAGCAGTTTGGAGACAGGGGCCTACGAGCAGTACTTC
CDR3aa: CASSLETGAYEQYF

j_gene: TRBJ1-4
v_gene: TRBV7-9
abundance: .
len: 16
d_gene: .
CDR3nt: TGTGCCAGCAGCTCAACCCGTGCGACAGAGAGTGAAAAACTGTTTTTT
CDR3aa: CASSSTRATESEKLFF

j_gene: TRBJ1-1
v_gene: TRBV19
abundance: .
len: 12
d_gene: .
CDR3nt: TGTGCCAGTAGTACGGGTTACACTGAAGCTTTCTTT
CDR3aa: CASSTGYTEAFF

j_gene: TRBJ1-5
v_gene: TRBV27
abundance: .
len: 13
d_gene: .
CDR3nt: TGTGCCAGCAGTCTTACAGGAGTTCAGCCCCAGCATTTT
CDR3aa: CASSLTGVQPQHF

j_gene: TRBJ2-2
v_gene: TRBV19
abundance: .
len: 15
d_gene: .
CDR3nt: TGTGCCAGTAGCCCGGGGGACGTAAACACCGGGGAGCTGTTTTTT
CDR3aa: CASSPGDVNTGELFF

j_gene: TRBJ1-6
v_gene: TRBV14
abundance: few
len: 14
d_gene: .
CDR3nt: TGTGCCAGCAGCCAAGTAGACTCGTTTTCACCCCTCCACTTT
CDR3aa: CASSQVDSFSPLHF

j_gene: TRBJ1-2
v_gene: TRBV7-2
abundance: .
len: 17
d_gene: .
CDR3nt: TGTGCCAGCAGCTTAGAGCGTAGACTACAGGGATTCAATGGCTACACCTTC
CDR3aa: CASSLERRLQGFNGYTF

j_gene: TRBJ2-4
v_gene: TRBV11-2
abundance: .
len: 13
d_gene: TRBD2
CDR3nt: TGTGCCAGCAGCTTAGATCTAGCGGGGGCCCAGTGCTTC
CDR3aa: CASSLDLAGAQCF

j_gene: TRBJ2-7
v_gene: TRBV12-3/TRBV12-4
abundance: .
len: 13
d_gene: TRBD1
CDR3nt: TGTGCCAGCAGTTTGGACAGGGAATACGAGCAGTACTTC
CDR3aa: CASSLDREYEQYF

j_gene: TRBJ1-1
v_gene: TRBV10-3
abundance: .
len: 16
d_gene: .
CDR3nt: TGTGCCATCAGTGACGTGGCAGGGCCCATGAACACTGAAGCTTTCTTT
CDR3aa: CAISDVAGPMNTEAFF

j_gene: TRBJ1-2
v_gene: TRBV5-1
abundance: .
len: 14
d_gene: .
CDR3nt: TGCGCCAGCTCGGAGCCGTCTTCTAACTATGGCTACACCTTC
CDR3aa: CASSEPSSNYGYTF

j_gene: TRBJ2-7
v_gene: TRBV5-6
abundance: .
len: 15
d_gene: TRBD2
CDR3nt: TGTGCCAGCAGCTTGGCGTATCCGGGAGGGGACGAGCAGTACTTC
CDR3aa: CASSLAYPGGDEQYF

j_gene: TRBJ2-5
v_gene: TRBV5-1
abundance: .
len: 13
d_gene: .
CDR3nt: TGCGCCAGCAGCTTGTGGCCAGAAGAGACCCAGTACTTC
CDR3aa: CASSLWPEETQYF

j_gene: TRBJ2-2
v_gene: TRBV5-1
abundance: .
len: 17
d_gene: TRBD2
CDR3nt: TGCGCCAGCAGCTTGCCCGTGGCTAGCGGGAACACCGGGGAGCTGTTTTTT
CDR3aa: CASSLPVASGNTGELFF

j_gene: TRBJ2-1
v_gene: TRBV7-9
abundance: .
len: 15
d_gene: TRBD1
CDR3nt: TGTGCCAGCAGCTTAACGACAGGGAACCACAATGAGCAGTTCTTC
CDR3aa: CASSLTTGNHNEQFF

j_gene: TRBJ1-4
v_gene: TRBV18
abundance: .
len: 16
d_gene: .
CDR3nt: TGTGCCAGCTCACCTCGGGGGTCGACAACTAATGAAAAACTGTTTTTT
CDR3aa: CASSPRGSTTNEKLFF

j_gene: TRBJ1-5
v_gene: TRBV9
abundance: .
len: 15
d_gene: TRBD1
CDR3nt: TGTGCCAGCAGCAAACAGGACAGGGACAATCAGCCCCAGCATTTT
CDR3aa: CASSKQDRDNQPQHF

j_gene: TRBJ2-1
v_gene: TRBV10-1
abundance: .
len: 15
d_gene: TRBD2
CDR3nt: TGCGCCAGCAGTGAGTCGCTCGCGGGGGGCGGTGAGCAGTTCTTC
CDR3aa: CASSESLAGGGEQFF

j_gene: TRBJ2-5
v_gene: TRBV5-4
abundance: .
len: 16
d_gene: TRBD2
CDR3nt: TGTGCCAGCAGTCGGAGAGGGCGGACTAGCGTAGAGACCCAGTACTTC
CDR3aa: CASSRRGRTSVETQYF

j_gene: TRBJ1-2
v_gene: TRBV2
abundance: .
len: 12
d_gene: .
CDR3nt: TGTGCCAGCACCCCGGCCTGGGGCGGCTACACCTTC
CDR3aa: CASTPAWGGYTF

j_gene: TRBJ2-3
v_gene: TRBV13
abundance: .
len: 13
d_gene: .
CDR3nt: TGTGCCAGCAAGAGATATCCCACAGATACGCAGTATTTT
CDR3aa: CASKRYPTDTQYF

j_gene: TRBJ2-3
v_gene: TRBV18
abundance: .
len: 15
d_gene: TRBD1
CDR3nt: TGTGCCAGCTCACGGACAGGGGGCGAGATAGATACGCAGTATTTT
CDR3aa: CASSRTGGEIDTQYF

j_gene: TRBJ2-7
v_gene: TRBV19
abundance: .
len: 15
d_gene: TRBD2
CDR3nt: TGTGCCAGTGCCCGGGGGGGGACACCTTTCTACGAGCAGTACTTC
CDR3aa: CASARGGTPFYEQYF

j_gene: TRBJ1-4
v_gene: TRBV2
abundance: .
len: 15
d_gene: .
CDR3nt: TGTGCCAGCAGTGCAGACAGCACAACTAATGAAAAACTGTTTTTT
CDR3aa: CASSADSTTNEKLFF

j_gene: TRBJ2-1
v_gene: TRBV2
abundance: .
len: 17
d_gene: TRBD2
CDR3nt: TGTGCCAGCCAGACTCCTAAAACTAGCGGGGTCAACAATGAGCAGTTCTTC
CDR3aa: CASQTPKTSGVNNEQFF

j_gene: TRBJ1-6
v_gene: TRBV2
abundance: few
len: 15
d_gene: TRBD1
CDR3nt: TGTGCCAGCAGGCAGGGGGCCTCCTATAATTCACCCCTCCACTTT
CDR3aa: CASRQGASYNSPLHF

j_gene: TRBJ2-5
v_gene: TRBV28
abundance: .
len: 12
d_gene: .
CDR3nt: TGTGCCAGCAGTTTATTCGGAGAGACCCAGTACTTC
CDR3aa: CASSLFGETQYF

j_gene: TRBJ1-3
v_gene: TRBV28
abundance: .
len: 14
d_gene: TRBD1
CDR3nt: TGTGCCAGCAGAGGGACAGGGAGGGGAAACACCATATATTTT
CDR3aa: CASRGTGRGNTIYF

j_gene: TRBJ1-1
v_gene: TRBV3-1/TRBV3-2
abundance: .
len: 14
d_gene: TRBD1
CDR3nt: TGTGCCAGCGAGGGGGACAGGGGGGACACTGAAGCTTTCTTT
CDR3aa: CASEGDRGDTEAFF